These 17 T cell receptor beta chains originate from one sample sequenced in a study of tumor T cells in aggressive B-cell lymphoma. TCRdb's table, derived via immunoSEQ multiplex PCR, lists solely in-frame clones and lacks some. This sample has about 1,700 clones, with 80% to 95% found just once. The source material was tumor tissue. Receptors originate from an adult with diffuse large B cell lymphoma. Some clones in this sample may be carry-over from other donors' samples.

This sequence joins TRBV28 and TRBJ2-5, with D perhaps TRBD2 (5 bases). Per the germline V gene, CDR1 is MDHEN and CDR2 is SYDVKM. The length of the CDR3 is 14 residues. The V and J ends lost 6 bases and 5 bases respectively, with 16 bases between them. CDR3 amino acids: CASSPSPIGETQYF. DNA for the CDR3: TGTGCCAGCAGCCCTAGCCCGATCGGGGAGACCCAGTACTTC.

The chain has TRBV7-9 and TRBJ2-7, with D possibly matching TRBD2 (5 bases). Germline loops: CDR1 SEHNR, CDR2 FQNEAQ (reference sequence). This CDR3 contains 15 residues. V was cut by 1 base and J by 2 bases, with 12 bases left in between. The CDR3 DNA sequence: TGTGCCAGCAGCTTAGTCAACCGGGGTCCCTACGAGCAGTACTTC. Translated, it gives CASSLVNRGPYEQYF.

This clone was found once. V is TRBV21-1 and J is TRBJ2-1; the table calls TRBD2, which could not be checked here. TRBV21-1 is an annotated pseudogene. The CDR3 consists of 17 residues. The CDR3 DNA reads as TGTGCCAGCAGCAAAGTAGCGGCTAGCGGGACTGACAATGAGCAGTTCTTC. Protein sequence: CASSKVAASGTDNEQFF.

This clone was observed once. The chain recombines TRBV7-6 with TRBJ2-7; tentative D call: TRBD2 (6 bases). The CDR3 spans 15 residues. Between the trimmed V and J ends, which lost 2 bases and 4 bases, there was a span of 15 bases. From germline, CDR1 is SGHVS and CDR2 FNYEAQ. CDR3 sequence (DNA): TGTGCCAGCAGCTTATTAGGGAGTGGAGGGTACGAGCAGTACTTC. It translates to CASSLLGSGGYEQYF. Using reference TRBV7-6 and TRBJ2-7 for the parts outside the CDR3, the full variable domain is GAGVSQSPRYKVTKRGQDVALRCDPISGHVSLYWYRQALGQGPEFLTYFNYEAQQDKSGLPNDRFSAERPEGSISTLTIQRTEQRDSAMYRCASSLLGSGGYEQYFGPGTRLTVT.

The J gene is TRBJ1-1, the V gene TRBV5-6; TRBD1 is a possible D gene (5 bases). Germline V gene lookup returns CDR1 SGHDT and CDR2 YYEEEE. This CDR3 spans 15 amino acids. V lost 0 bases to trimming and J lost 4 bases, with 13 bases between them. The CDR3 nucleotides read TGTGCCAGCAGCTTGGATAAGGGGACTTTCACTGAAGCTTTCTTT. Translated, it gives CASSLDKGTFTEAFF.

A remark on this clone: No conserved phenylalanine or tryptophan ends this CDR3, so it is likely a read error. J is TRBJ1-3 and V is TRBV25-1; D uncertain. This CDR3 has 13 residues. Trimming stripped 6 bases from V and 4 bases from J, with 10 bases between. Germline CDR1 MGHDK, CDR2 SYGVNS. The CDR3 bases are TGTGCCAGCAGGGCCGGGTCGGGAAACACCATATATTCT. Its protein product is CASRAGSGNTIYS.

This clone was detected only a few times. The V gene is TRBV7-9, the J gene TRBJ1-1; 9 nucleotides align to TRBD1. Losses at the gene ends were 4 bases for V and 0 bases for J; bases not matched to a gene: 12. There are 18 residues in the CDR3. Germline CDR1 SEHNR, CDR2 FQNEAQ (reference sequence). CDR3 region: CASSSPRGTGTMNTEAFF. The CDR3, as DNA: TGTGCCAGCAGCTCGCCGAGGGGGACAGGGACCATGAACACTGAAGCTTTCTTT.

The rearrangement uses TRBV18 and TRBJ2-1; 8 bases match TRBD2. The CDR3 sequence is 16 residues long. Germline-derived CDR1 and CDR2 are KGHSH and LQKENI. V lost 0 bases, J lost 3 bases, and 4 bases stayed unmatched. For the CDR3, the DNA is TGTGCCAGCTCACCACCTAGCGGGAACGTCTACAATGAGCAGTTCTTC. Protein product: CASSPPSGNVYNEQFF. Looking up the rest from reference TRBV18 and TRBJ2-1 gives the full variable domain: NAGVMQNPRHLVRRRGQEARLRCSPMKGHSHVYWYRQLPEEGLKFMVYLQKENIIDESGMPKERFSAEFPKEGPSILRIQQVVRGDSAAYFCASSPPSGNVYNEQFFGPGTRLTVL.

The chain employs TRBV7-8 and TRBJ2-7; maybe TRBD2 (6 bases). V lost 1 base and J 2 bases, leaving 9 bases between the germline ends. CDR3 size: 14 residues. Germline V gives CDR1 SGHVS, CDR2 FQNEAQ. In DNA, the CDR3 is TGTGCCAGCAGCTTAGTCGCGGGGACCTACGAGCAGTACTTC. Protein sequence: CASSLVAGTYEQYF. The full variable domain, in which reference TRBV7-8 and TRBJ2-7 provide the parts outside the CDR3, is GAGVSQSPRYKVAKRGQDVALRCDPISGHVSLFWYQQALGQGPEFLTYFQNEAQLDKSGLPSDRFFAERPEGSVSTLKIQRTQQEDSAVYLCASSLVAGTYEQYFGPGTRLTVT.

This clone was seen a handful of times. CDR3: CASSPRGGAGGPTDTQYF. CDR3 bases: TGCGCCAGCAGCCCTCGTGGGGGTGCGGGGGGGCCTACAGATACGCAGTATTTT. This chain links TRBV4-1 with TRBJ2-3; 9 positions match TRBD2. Germline CDR1 is MGHRA and CDR2 is YSYEKL. J lost 3 bases, V lost 4 bases, and 14 bases had no gene match. The CDR3 runs to 18 residues.

The chain combines TRBV6-1 with TRBJ2-3; perhaps TRBD2 as D (5 bases). Per the germline V gene, CDR1 is MNHNS and CDR2 is SASEGT. Trimming removed 0 bases from V and 5 bases from J, with 15 bases in between. The CDR3 runs 16 residues. Here the CDR3 reads CASSEAVTIGVDTQYF. Here the CDR3 DNA reads TGTGCCAGCAGTGAAGCCGTGACCATCGGGGTAGATACGCAGTATTTT.

This sequence joins TRBV5-5 and TRBJ1-5, with D tentatively TRBD1 (6 bases). The CDR3 consists of 12 residues. V was clipped by 4 bases and J by 10 bases, with 12 bases between them. Germline loops: CDR1 SGHKS, CDR2 YYEKEE (reference sequence). Here the CDR3 reads CASSPGTPPQHF. The DNA for the CDR3 is TGTGCCAGCAGCCCCGGGACACCACCCCAGCATTTT.

The rearrangement uses TRBV4-2 and TRBJ1-5; 9 bases fit TRBD1. Germline CDR1 and CDR2: LGHNA and YNFKEQ. J lost 7 bases, V lost 4 bases, and 11 bases had no gene match. The CDR3 is 16 amino acids. For the CDR3, the DNA is TGTGCCAGCAGCCCGACGGGACAGGGAATGAACCAGCCCCAGCATTTT. Amino acid sequence: CASSPTGQGMNQPQHF.

The chain employs TRBV5-4 and TRBJ2-3; TRBD2 might be the D (5 bases). The V and J ends lost 2 bases and 1 base respectively, with 17 bases between them. Germline CDR1 is SGHNT and CDR2 is YYREEE (reference sequence). The CDR3 has 17 amino acids. This chain's CDR3 is CASSLVGLLIRTDTQYF. The DNA for the CDR3 is TGTGCCAGCAGCTTAGTAGGACTCCTTATCCGCACAGATACGCAGTATTTT.

This rearrangement joins TRBV7-9 to TRBJ1-3, with D possibly being TRBD1 (5 bases). Between the trimmed V and J ends, which lost 5 bases and 0 bases, there was a span of 17 bases. The CDR3 loop spans 17 amino acids. The germline V gene encodes CDR1 SEHNR and CDR2 FQNEAQ (reference sequence). The CDR3 protein is CASSEPRGAVSGNTIYF. CDR3 DNA: TGTGCCAGCAGCGAGCCGCGTGGGGCGGTCTCTGGAAACACCATATATTTT.

The CDR3 DNA sequence: TGCGCCAGCAGCTTTCAAAGCGGAGGCTCCTACAATGAGCAGTTCTTC. This codes for CASSFQSGGSYNEQFF. The chain employs TRBV5-1 and TRBJ2-1, with TRBD2 as a possible D gene (5 bases). CDR3 length: 16 residues. With 2 bases removed from V and 0 bases from J, the gap between germline ends came to 12 bases. The germline V gene has CDR1 SGHRS and CDR2 YFSETQ.

This clone was recorded only once. The rearrangement links TRBV7-8 to TRBJ1-3; D unclear. Germline V gene sequence: CDR1 SGHVS, CDR2 FQNEAQ. V was cut by 5 bases and J by 0 bases, with 8 bases left in between. The CDR3 is 14 residues long. CDR3 coding DNA: TGTGCCAGCAGCGTACTTAGCTCTGGAAACACCATATATTTT. It codes for CASSVLSSGNTIYF.